Reported below is one TCR beta chain. The CDR3 length is 13 residues. The V gene lost 7 bases and the J gene lost 3 bases, with 12 bases spanning the gap. CDR1 is LNHDA, CDR2 SQIVND, per germline (reference sequence). Use of 60 Vbeta and 13 Jbeta primers characterized the PCR. The method was immunoSEQ multiplex PCR; TCRdb's version includes in-frame clones alone and lacks a portion of them. The sample carries over 150,000 clones, about 80% recorded once. This entry comes from a study of cytomegalovirus exposure and HLA in healthy donors. The chain combines TRBV19 with TRBJ1-1; no definite D call. This clonotype was sampled from a boy aged 10-17 years in good health and CMV-seronegative. Sequenced material: PBMCs. CDR3 loop: CASKVQEDTEAFF. The CDR3 coding sequence is TGTGCCAGTAAGGTCCAGGAGGACACTGAAGCTTTCTTT.